The 19 T cell receptor beta chains listed next were all sequenced from one sample in a study of identical twins. TCRdb fed the 5' RACE reads into MiXCR, producing one record per CDR3 protein. The data contain about 730,000 distinct CDR3 sequences, around 21% of them singletons. The same data also contributed to another study, on T cells expressing NK-cell markers.

Sequencing was performed on PBMCs. Receptors originate from a woman aged 18-35 years in good health.

The rearrangement joins TRBV4-3 to TRBJ1-5; no definite D call. Germline V lookup: CDR1 LGHNA, CDR2 YSLEER. V lost 0 bases, J lost 4 bases, and 7 bases lay in between. CDR3 size: 14 residues. CDR3 sequence reads: CASSQDLRNQPQHF. CDR3 coding DNA: TGCGCCAGCAGCCAAGATCTGAGGAATCAGCCCCAGCATTTT.

The chain employs TRBV12-3 or TRBV12-4 and TRBJ2-3, with 7 bases that match TRBD2. V lost 3 bases to trimming and J lost 10 bases; unmatched junction nucleotides: 4. This CDR3 has 12 residues. Written as DNA, the CDR3 is TGTGCCAGCAGTTTTATACGGGAGGCGCAGTATTTT. This gives the protein CASSFIREAQYF.

In this sample, this clonotype turned up a few times. This CDR3 reads CASSPKGETRQYF. As DNA, the CDR3 is TGTGCCAGCTCTCCTAAAGGGGAAACGAGGCAGTACTTC. The chain carries TRBV18 and TRBJ2-7; D might be TRBD1 (5 bases). The CDR3 runs 13 residues. Germline V gives CDR1 KGHSH, CDR2 LQKENI. V lost 6 bases, J lost 9 bases, and 18 bases lay in between.

The V and J genes are TRBV5-6 and TRBJ2-3; the D gene is possibly TRBD2 (5 bases). Germline CDR1 SGHDT, CDR2 YYEEEE. The V end was cut by 6 bases, the J end by 6 bases, with 17 bases between. The CDR3 loop spans 14 amino acids. CDR3: CASTMGRPGDTQYF. The CDR3 DNA is TGTGCCAGCACCATGGGAAGACCGGGGGATACGCAGTATTTT.

This clonotype was detected a few times. The chain recombines TRBV9 with TRBJ2-7; TRBD2 is a possible D gene (5 bases). Trimming took off 3 bases at V and 0 bases at J, with 13 bases between the two ends. This CDR3 is 15 amino acids long. Germline loops: CDR1 SGDLS, CDR2 YYNGEE. The CDR3 here is CASSERPTSSYEQYF. Written as DNA, the CDR3 is TGTGCCAGCAGCGAGCGCCCTACTAGCTCCTACGAGCAGTACTTC.

This clonotype was seen only a few times. The V gene is TRBV6-2 or TRBV6-3, the J gene TRBJ1-1; perhaps TRBD1 as D (5 bases). The CDR3 is 15 amino acids. V gave up 2 bases and J gave up 9 bases, with 19 bases separating them. CDR1 and CDR2 from the germline V gene are MNHEY and SVGEGT. The DNA for the CDR3 is TGTGCCAGCAGTTACCATGCAGGGCGGTCCCCGCAAGCTTTCTTT. It is translated as CASSYHAGRSPQAFF.

The chain employs TRBV5-1 and TRBJ2-7; possibly TRBD2 for D (6 bases). The CDR3 is 16 amino acids. Looked up from germline, CDR1 is SGHRS and CDR2 is YFSETQ. V lost 4 bases and J lost 2, with 19 bases in between. CDR3 coding DNA: TGCGCCAGCAGCCTCGGAGGGACCGGGATAACCTACGAGCAGTACTTC. Protein product: CASSLGGTGITYEQYF.

This sequence joins TRBV5-6 and TRBJ2-2; 10 bases are a match to TRBD1. The V gene end was trimmed by 4 bases and the J gene end by 8 bases; junction bases not matched to a gene: 11. CDR1 and CDR2 from the germline V gene are SGHDT and YYEEEE. The CDR3 has 16 amino acids. The CDR3 reads CASSRLRQGAPGELFF. The CDR3 DNA is TGTGCCAGCAGCCGACTACGACAGGGGGCGCCGGGGGAGCTGTTTTTT. Supplemented by reference TRBV5-6 and TRBJ2-2, the full variable domain reads DAGVTQSPTHLIKTRGQQVTLRCSPKSGHDTVSWYQQALGQGPQFIFQYYEEEERQRGNFPDRFSGHQFPNYSSELNVNALLLGDSALYLCASSRLRQGAPGELFFGEGSRLTVL.

This clonotype occurred many times. This chain connects TRBV2 to TRBJ1-1; 7 nucleotides agree with TRBD1. The V gene end was trimmed by 4 bases and the J gene end by 4 bases; junction bases not matched to a gene: 6. This CDR3 is built from 14 residues. CDR1 is SNHLY and CDR2 is FYNNEI in the germline V gene. The CDR3 DNA reads as TGTGCCAGCAGTGGACAGGGTTTGGGCACTGAAGCTTTCTTT. The encoded protein is CASSGQGLGTEAFF.

The CDR3 loop is CSVSQGGIGNEQFF. The CDR3 nucleotides are TGCAGTGTTTCCCAGGGTGGGATCGGAAATGAGCAGTTCTTC. The J gene is TRBJ2-1, the V gene TRBV20-1; maybe TRBD1 (5 bases). Per the germline V gene, CDR1 is DFQATT and CDR2 is SNEGSKA (reference sequence). Trimming cost V 7 bases and J 7 bases, with 20 bases left between them. The CDR3 has 14 amino acids.

The V and J genes are TRBV7-6 and TRBJ2-1, with a weak D call TRBD2 (5 bases). V was clipped by 5 bases and J by 8 bases, with 13 bases between them. The CDR3 is 13 amino acids. Per germline, CDR1 SGHVS and CDR2 FNYEAQ. The CDR3 here is CASSQTNIYEQFF. The CDR3 DNA reads as TGTGCCAGCAGCCAGACTAATATCTATGAGCAGTTCTTC.

The chain links TRBV9 to TRBJ1-5; 7 bases match TRBD1. Germline loops: CDR1 SGDLS, CDR2 YYNGEE. The CDR3 spans 14 residues. The V and J ends lost 2 bases and 5 bases, in that order; junction bases with no gene match: 4. CDR3 sequence (DNA): TGTGCCAGCAGCGTTACAGGGGACTATCAGCCCCAGCATTTT. It is translated as CASSVTGDYQPQHF.

This clonotype was counted at least ten times. The chain couples TRBV20-1 to TRBJ1-1; weak D call: TRBD1 (5 bases). CDR1 is DFQATT and CDR2 is SNEGSKA in the germline V gene (reference sequence). The CDR3 covers 14 residues. Trimming shortened V by 5 bases and J by 0 bases, and 13 bases separated the two germline ends. This CDR3 is CSARRGLMNTEAFF. DNA of the CDR3: TGCAGTGCTCGGAGGGGTCTCATGAACACTGAAGCTTTCTTT.

In its sample, this clonotype was seen a few times. V gene TRBV9 combines with J gene TRBJ2-5; D possibly corresponds to TRBD2 (5 bases). From germline, CDR1 is SGDLS and CDR2 YYNGEE. The V end lost 4 bases, the J end lost 4 bases, and 11 bases lay between the germline ends. This CDR3 comprises 13 residues. CDR3 sequence: CASSTSPLETQYF. In DNA form, the CDR3 reads TGTGCCAGCAGCACTAGTCCCCTAGAGACCCAGTACTTC.

This clonotype was recorded a few times. This rearrangement joins TRBV6-5 to TRBJ2-1; D is unresolved. Germline assignment: CDR1 MNHEY and CDR2 SVGAGI. Deletions cut 0 bases from V and 4 bases from J, with 10 bases between. This CDR3 is built from 15 residues. The CDR3 coding sequence is TGTGCCAGCAGTTACTCTCGCGGTGGGTACAATGAGCAGTTCTTC. Translation gives CASSYSRGGYNEQFF.

The rearrangement links TRBV11-1 to TRBJ2-7; a weak D match, TRBD1 (6 bases). V was clipped by 3 bases and J by 1 base, with 13 bases between them. The CDR3 is 15 residues long. CDR1 and CDR2 (germline): SGHAT, FQDESV (reference sequence). Here the CDR3 DNA reads TGTGCCAGCAGCTTCGGCCGTACAGGGTCCTACGAGCAGTACTTC. Protein product: CASSFGRTGSYEQYF.

The chain is built from TRBV10-3 and TRBJ2-5; 11 bases fit TRBD2. Germline assignment: CDR1 ENHRY and CDR2 SYGVKD. CDR3 size: 14 residues. J gave up 5 bases and V 7 bases, and 6 bases lay outside the gene matches. This chain's CDR3 is CAIKATSGVETQYF. The CDR3 bases are TGTGCCATCAAGGCGACTAGCGGGGTGGAGACCCAGTACTTC.

The J gene is TRBJ2-2, the V gene TRBV9; weak D call: TRBD1 (5 bases). CDR1 is SGDLS, CDR2 YYNGEE, per germline. This CDR3 spans 18 amino acids. Trimming cost V 0 bases and J 8 bases, with 23 bases left between them. In DNA, the CDR3 is TGTGCCAGCAGCGTAGAAGGGGATCGATACCGGGTCCCTGGGGAGCTGTTTTTT. This encodes CASSVEGDRYRVPGELFF.

The chain has TRBV7-9 and TRBJ2-5; 10 positions match TRBD1. The germline V gene encodes CDR1 SEHNR and CDR2 FQNEAQ (reference sequence). The CDR3 extends over 15 amino acids. V lost 3 bases to trimming and J lost 5 bases; unmatched junction nucleotides: 6. The CDR3 DNA is TGTGCCAGCAGCTTGGGACAGGGGTCTTTGGAGACCCAGTACTTC. It specifies CASSLGQGSLETQYF.